The 22 T cell receptor beta chains below were found in one sample sequenced in a study of T cell changes during pregnancy in multiple sclerosis. Profiling relied on immunoSEQ multiplex PCR, and the TCRdb table lists in-frame clones only, not all of them. The sample carries about 98,000 clones, about 90% recorded once. The starting material was peripheral blood, obtained after pregnancy. The receptors here all came from a female donor in good health, enrolled as a control in a pregnancy study.

The genes are TRBV30 and TRBJ1-2, with D tentatively TRBD1 (6 bases). The CDR3 contains 13 residues. V was cut by 1 base and J by 3 bases, with 9 bases left in between. The germline gives CDR1 GTSNPN, CDR2 SVGIG (reference sequence). The CDR3: CAWSEQGYYGYTF. CDR3 in DNA: TGTGCCTGGAGTGAACAGGGTTACTATGGCTACACCTTC.

The chain couples TRBV7-9 to TRBJ2-2, with 9 bases that match TRBD2. Germline CDR1 reads SEHNR; CDR2 reads FQNEAQ (reference sequence). V gave up 0 bases and J gave up 5 bases; unmatched junction bases: 1. The CDR3 spans 15 residues. CDR3 protein: CASSLASGGTGELFF. The CDR3 nucleotides are TGTGCCAGCAGCTTAGCAAGCGGGGGGACCGGGGAGCTGTTTTTT. Variable domain in full (rest from reference TRBV7-9 and TRBJ2-2): DTGVSQNPRHKITKRGQNVTFRCDPISEHNRLYWYRQTLGQGPEFLTYFQNEAQLEKSRLLSDRFSAERPKGSFSTLEIQRTEQGDSAMYLCASSLASGGTGELFFGEGSRLTVL.

V and J are TRBV27 and TRBJ2-2; D unclear. This CDR3 contains 14 residues. Germline CDR1 reads MNHEY; CDR2 reads SMNVEV (reference sequence). V was cut by 1 base and J by 4 bases, with 7 bases left in between. The CDR3 bases are TGTGCCAGCAGTTTATGGTTCGGCACCGGGGAGCTGTTTTTT. This sequence encodes CASSLWFGTGELFF.

The chain has TRBV30 and TRBJ1-2; the match to TRBD1 covers 7 bases. V trimming: 4 bases; J trimming: 6 bases; junction bases outside the gene matches: 8. This CDR3 is 13 amino acids long. Germline V CDR1 and CDR2: GTSNPN, SVGIG (reference sequence). In DNA, the CDR3 is TGTGCCTGGACCTCCGGGACAGCCCATGGCTACACCTTC. This translates into CAWTSGTAHGYTF.

The chain is built from TRBV5-4 and TRBJ1-2; the match to TRBD1 covers 9 bases. The germline gives CDR1 SGHNT, CDR2 YYREEE (reference sequence). CDR3 size: 16 residues. J gave up 2 bases and V 0 bases, and 5 bases lay outside the gene matches. CDR3 nucleotides: TGTGCCAGCAGCTTGGGGGGACAGGGCCCCAACTATGGCTACACCTTC. As protein: CASSLGGQGPNYGYTF.

The CDR3 DNA reads TGTGCCAGCAGCCAAGTAGCGGGCGAGGAGACCCAGTACTTC. Its translation is CASSQVAGEETQYF. The chain is built from TRBV14 and TRBJ2-5, with 7 nucleotides matching TRBD2. The V segment lost 1 base and the J segment 5 bases; nucleotides outside the gene matches: 4. The germline V gene encodes CDR1 SGHDN and CDR2 FVKESK. The CDR3 sequence is 14 residues long.

V and J are TRBV11-2 and TRBJ1-5; unclear D gene. This CDR3 spans 13 amino acids. The germline V gene encodes CDR1 SGHAT and CDR2 FQNNGV. V was trimmed by 0 bases and J by 6 bases, leaving 6 bases between them. This chain's CDR3 is CASSLERSQPQHF. The CDR3 bases are TGTGCCAGCAGCTTAGAGCGGAGTCAGCCCCAGCATTTT.

The CDR3 loop reads CASSGTGVRTDTQYF. DNA of the CDR3: TGTGCCAGCAGTGGGACAGGGGTCCGCACAGATACGCAGTATTTT. This rearrangement joins TRBV9 to TRBJ2-3, with 10 bases lining up with TRBD1. This CDR3 contains 15 residues. The V gene's germline CDR1 is SGDLS and CDR2 YYNGEE. V shed 5 bases and J 1 base; nucleotides not matched to a gene: 4.

This clone appeared once. The chain uses TRBV29-1 and TRBJ1-2; 8 nucleotides agree with TRBD1. The V segment lost 3 bases and the J segment 3 bases; nucleotides outside the gene matches: 12. CDR3 length equals 16 residues. Germline V gives CDR1 SQVTM, CDR2 ANQGSEA. The CDR3 protein is CSVDQDREGADYGYTF. The CDR3 DNA reads TGCAGCGTTGACCAGGACAGGGAGGGGGCGGACTATGGCTACACCTTC. Combining the CDR3 with reference TRBV29-1 and TRBJ1-2 gives the whole variable domain SAVISQKPSRDICQRGTSLTIQCQVDSQVTMMFWYRQQPGQSLTLIATANQGSEATYESGFVIDKFPISRPNLTFSTLTVSNMSPEDSSIYLCSVDQDREGADYGYTFGSGTRLTVV.

V gene TRBV4-2 combines with J gene TRBJ1-1; D remains unclear. The CDR3 runs 14 residues. Per germline, CDR1 LGHNA and CDR2 YNFKEQ. V gave up 1 base and J gave up 6 bases, with 12 bases separating them. The CDR3 here is CASSQAGVGAEAFF. The CDR3 DNA follows: TGTGCCAGCAGCCAAGCCGGCGTAGGAGCTGAAGCTTTCTTT.

The chain uses TRBV5-1 and TRBJ1-4; no clear D gene. Trimming removed 3 bases at V and 7 bases at J, with 13 bases between. The CDR3 length is 14 residues. Germline CDR1 reads SGHRS; CDR2 reads YFSETQ. The chain's CDR3 is CASSYQATGEKLFF. CDR3 coding DNA: TGCGCCAGCAGCTATCAAGCCACTGGTGAAAAACTGTTTTTT. Using reference TRBV5-1 and TRBJ1-4 for the parts outside the CDR3, the full variable domain is KAGVTQTPRYLIKTRGQQVTLSCSPISGHRSVSWYQQTPGQGLQFLFEYFSETQRNKGNFPGRFSGRQFSNSRSEMNVSTLELGDSALYLCASSYQATGEKLFFGSGTQLSVL.

V and J are TRBV28 and TRBJ2-2; TRBD2 agrees at 10 bases. Germline V gene sequence: CDR1 MDHEN, CDR2 SYDVKM. The CDR3 covers 15 residues. J lost 2 bases, V lost 6 bases, and 3 bases had no gene match. Written as DNA, the CDR3 is TGTGCCAGCAGCTCTAGCGGGAGAAACACCGGGGAGCTGTTTTTT. Translation gives CASSSSGRNTGELFF.

In regard to this clone: This CDR3 fails to terminate in the conserved phenylalanine or tryptophan, so it likely reflects a read error. V and J are TRBV5-6 and TRBJ1-6; tentative D call: TRBD1 (5 bases). V lost 4 bases, J lost 7 bases, and 15 bases lay in between. Germline-derived CDR1 and CDR2 are SGHDT and YYEEEE. The CDR3 is made up of 15 amino acids. The CDR3 DNA sequence: TGTGCCAGCAGCCCCCGGGGGATATGGAATTCACCCCTCCACCTT. This translates into CASSPRGIWNSPLHL.

This chain uses TRBV15 with TRBJ2-7; D is uncertain. The CDR3 is 15 residues long. Between the trimmed V and J ends, which lost 0 bases and 3 bases, there was a span of 12 bases. The germline CDR1 and CDR2 sequences are LNHNV and YYDKDF (reference sequence). CDR3 sequence: CATSRDLSPVYEQYF. In DNA, the CDR3 is TGTGCCACCAGCAGAGATTTAAGCCCCGTCTACGAGCAGTACTTC.

The chain recombines TRBV6-5 with TRBJ1-1; D may be TRBD1 (5 bases). This CDR3 is 15 amino acids long. V shed 4 bases and J shed 1 base, with 13 bases lying between them. Per germline, CDR1 MNHEY and CDR2 SVGAGI. DNA for the CDR3: TGTGCCAGCAGTTCCGGTCGGGGGTGGAACACTGAAGCTTTCTTT. Its translation: CASSSGRGWNTEAFF.

J is TRBJ2-2 and V is TRBV7-6, with TRBD1 as a possible D gene (5 bases). Germline lookup yields CDR1 SGHVS and CDR2 FNYEAQ. V was clipped by 5 bases and J by 5 bases, with 9 bases between them. There are 13 residues in the CDR3. The CDR3 region is CASSHRFTGELFF. The CDR3, as DNA: TGTGCCAGCAGCCACAGGTTTACCGGGGAGCTGTTTTTT. The entire variable domain, with the rest obtained from reference TRBV7-6 and TRBJ2-2, is as follows: GAGVSQSPRYKVTKRGQDVALRCDPISGHVSLYWYRQALGQGPEFLTYFNYEAQQDKSGLPNDRFSAERPEGSISTLTIQRTEQRDSAMYRCASSHRFTGELFFGEGSRLTVL.

This clone was observed once. The J gene is TRBJ2-3, the V gene TRBV6-1; no clear D gene. Trimming left V 6 bases short and J 2 bases short, with 3 bases between. There are 11 residues in the CDR3. Germline CDR1 reads MNHNS; CDR2 reads SASEGT. This CDR3 is CASSSTDTQYF. In DNA, the CDR3 is TGTGCCAGCAGCTCCACAGATACGCAGTATTTT.

This CDR3 reads CASSQAGQSTGELFF. In DNA, the CDR3 is TGCGCCAGCAGCCAAGCCGGACAGTCAACCGGGGAGCTGTTTTTT. The V gene is TRBV4-1, the J gene TRBJ2-2; possible D gene TRBD1, 6 bases. The CDR3 is 15 residues long. Germline loops: CDR1 MGHRA, CDR2 YSYEKL. Between the trimmed V and J ends, which lost 1 base and 5 bases, there was a span of 11 bases.

The rearrangement joins TRBV25-1 to TRBJ1-1; TRBD1 aligns across 9 bases. This CDR3 spans 14 amino acids. V shed 7 bases, J shed 4 bases, and the junction held 7 bases outside the gene matches. Looked up from germline, CDR1 is MGHDK and CDR2 is SYGVNS. DNA of the CDR3: TGTGCCAGCAAACCGGACAGGGGAGGCACTGAAGCTTTCTTT. Its translation is CASKPDRGGTEAFF.

V is TRBV6-5 and J is TRBJ1-2; D remains ambiguous. CDR1 and CDR2 (germline): MNHEY, SVGAGI. The CDR3 has 14 amino acids. V was trimmed by 6 bases and J by 2 bases, leaving 13 bases between them. CDR3 nucleotide sequence: TGTGCCAGCAGCTTTTCCAGGAAAAACTATGGCTACACCTTC. Protein sequence: CASSFSRKNYGYTF.

This clone was found once. This chain uses TRBV7-3 with TRBJ1-2; TRBD1 aligns across 8 bases. Germline trimming cut 4 bases from V and 6 bases from J; bases unmatched to any gene: 4. Germline V gene data show CDR1 as SGHTA and CDR2 as FQGTGA. The CDR3 consists of 13 residues. The CDR3 nucleotides are TGTGCCAGCAGCTCGACAGGGGCGGATGGCTACACCTTC. This codes for CASSSTGADGYTF. Combining the CDR3 with reference TRBV7-3 and TRBJ1-2 gives the whole variable domain GAGVSQTPSNKVTEKGKYVELRCDPISGHTALYWYRQSLGQGPEFLIYFQGTGAADDSGLPNDRFFAVRPEGSVSTLKIQRTERGDSAVYLCASSSTGADGYTFGSGTRLTVV.

V and J are TRBV5-1 and TRBJ1-2, with D possibly TRBD1 on 6 matching bases. CDR3 length equals 13 residues. Germline loops: CDR1 SGHRS, CDR2 YFSETQ. With 2 bases removed from V and 6 bases from J, the gap between germline ends came to 11 bases. The CDR3 nucleotides read TGCGCCAGCAGCTTAGGGTACAGGGATGGCTACACCTTC. The encoded protein is CASSLGYRDGYTF. Supplemented by reference TRBV5-1 and TRBJ1-2, the full variable domain reads KAGVTQTPRYLIKTRGQQVTLSCSPISGHRSVSWYQQTPGQGLQFLFEYFSETQRNKGNFPGRFSGRQFSNSRSEMNVSTLELGDSALYLCASSLGYRDGYTFGSGTRLTVV.